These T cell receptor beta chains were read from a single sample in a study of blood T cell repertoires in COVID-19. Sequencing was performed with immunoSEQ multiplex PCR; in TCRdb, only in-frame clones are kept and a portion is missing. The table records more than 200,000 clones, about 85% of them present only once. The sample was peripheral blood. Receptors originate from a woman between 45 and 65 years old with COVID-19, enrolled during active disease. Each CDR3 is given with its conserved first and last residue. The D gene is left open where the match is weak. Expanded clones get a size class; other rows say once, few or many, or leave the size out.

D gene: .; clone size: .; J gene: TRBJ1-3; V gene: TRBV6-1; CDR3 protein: CASSDRVWAGNTIYF; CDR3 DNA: TGTGCCAGCAGTGACCGGGTGTGGGCTGGAAACACCATATATTTT
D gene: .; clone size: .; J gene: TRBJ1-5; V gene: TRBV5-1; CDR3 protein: CASSFEGAYNQPQHF; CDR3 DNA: TGCGCCAGCAGCTTTGAAGGGGCCTACAATCAGCCCCAGCATTTT
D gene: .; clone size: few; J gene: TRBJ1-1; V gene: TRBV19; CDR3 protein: CASSIGRTEAFF; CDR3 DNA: TGTGCCAGTAGTATAGGGCGGACAGAAGCTTTCTTT
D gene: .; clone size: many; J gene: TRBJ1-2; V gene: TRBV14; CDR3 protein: CASRVANYGYTF; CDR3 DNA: TGTGCCAGCAGGGTAGCTAACTATGGCTACACCTTC
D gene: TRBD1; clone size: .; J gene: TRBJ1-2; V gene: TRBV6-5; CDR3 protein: CASSPRQGASGYTF; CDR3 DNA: TGTGCCAGCAGTCCTCGTCAGGGGGCTAGTGGCTACACCTTC
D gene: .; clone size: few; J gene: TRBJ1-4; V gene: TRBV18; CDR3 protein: CASSPYLQALNQKLFF; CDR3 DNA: TGTGCCAGCTCACCTTATCTACAGGCCCTAAACCAAAAACTGTTTTTT
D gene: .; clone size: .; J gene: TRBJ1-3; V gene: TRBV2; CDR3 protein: CASSDGGGVSGNTIYF; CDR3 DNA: TGTGCCAGCAGCGACGGCGGGGGTGTCTCTGGAAACACCATATATTTT
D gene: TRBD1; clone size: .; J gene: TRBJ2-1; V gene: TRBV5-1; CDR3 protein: CASSPQGVSYNEQFF; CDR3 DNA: TGCGCCAGCAGCCCTCAGGGGGTCTCCTACAATGAGCAGTTCTTC
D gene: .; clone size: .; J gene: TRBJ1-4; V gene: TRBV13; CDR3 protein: CASSLGQGLGEKLFF; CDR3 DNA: TGTGCCAGCAGCTTAGGCCAGGGGCTAGGTGAAAAACTGTTTTTT
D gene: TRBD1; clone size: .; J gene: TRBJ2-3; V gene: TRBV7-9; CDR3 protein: CASSRDRGWRTDTQYF; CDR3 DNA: TGTGCCAGCAGCCGGGACAGGGGATGGCGCACAGATACGCAGTATTTT
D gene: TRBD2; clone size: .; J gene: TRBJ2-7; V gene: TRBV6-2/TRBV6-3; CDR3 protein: CASSWVIGGANYEQYF; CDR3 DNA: TGTGCCAGCAGTTGGGTCATCGGGGGGGCCAACTACGAGCAGTACTTC
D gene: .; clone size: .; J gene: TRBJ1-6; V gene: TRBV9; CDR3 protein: CASSVKGVNSPLHF; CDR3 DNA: TGTGCCAGCAGCGTAAAGGGGGTAAATTCACCCCTCCACTTT
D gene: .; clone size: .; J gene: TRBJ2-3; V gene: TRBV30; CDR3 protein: CAWSVRGASDTQYF; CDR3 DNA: TGTGCCTGGAGTGTACGGGGGGCCTCAGATACGCAGTATTTT
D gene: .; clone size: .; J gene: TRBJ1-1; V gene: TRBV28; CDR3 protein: CASSLNAPGLLNTEAFF; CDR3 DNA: TGTGCCAGCAGTTTGAATGCTCCGGGACTCCTGAACACTGAAGCTTTCTTT
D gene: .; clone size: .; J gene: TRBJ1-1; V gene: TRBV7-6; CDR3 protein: CASRPRGNGEAFF; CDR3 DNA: TGTGCCAGCAGGCCCAGGGGAAATGGTGAAGCTTTCTTT
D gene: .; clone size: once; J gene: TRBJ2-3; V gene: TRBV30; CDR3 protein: CASSRGISTDTQYF; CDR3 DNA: TGTGCCTCCTCGAGGGGGATCAGCACAGATACGCAGTATTTT
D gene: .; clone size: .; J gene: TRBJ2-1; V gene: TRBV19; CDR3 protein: CASAFANEQFF; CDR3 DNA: TGTGCCAGTGCGTTCGCGAATGAGCAGTTCTTC
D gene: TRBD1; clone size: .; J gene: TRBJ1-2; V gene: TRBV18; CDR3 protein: CASSPGDRELPTDGYTF; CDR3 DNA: TGTGCCAGCTCACCAGGGGACAGAGAACTTCCCACGGATGGCTACACCTTC
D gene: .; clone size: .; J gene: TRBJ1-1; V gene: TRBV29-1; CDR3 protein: CSVKSGSEAFF; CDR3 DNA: TGCAGCGTTAAAAGCGGGAGTGAAGCTTTCTTT
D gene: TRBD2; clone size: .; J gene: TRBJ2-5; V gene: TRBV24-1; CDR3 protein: CATSDPTSGVETQYF; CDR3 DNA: TGTGCCACCAGTGATCCGACTAGCGGGGTCGAGACCCAGTACTTC
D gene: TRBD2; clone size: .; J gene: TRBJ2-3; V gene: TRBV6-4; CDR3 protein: CASSRSGGAPDTQYF; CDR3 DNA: TGTGCCAGCAGCCGTAGCGGGGGGGCACCAGATACGCAGTATTTT
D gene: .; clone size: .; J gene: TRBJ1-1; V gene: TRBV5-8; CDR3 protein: CASSGRVKNTEAFF; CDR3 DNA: TGTGCCAGCAGCGGCAGGGTAAAGAACACTGAAGCTTTCTTT
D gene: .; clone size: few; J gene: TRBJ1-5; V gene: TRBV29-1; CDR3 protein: CSPHGSSLGPQHF; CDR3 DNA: TGCAGCCCCCATGGGAGCTCCTTGGGGCCCCAGCATTTT
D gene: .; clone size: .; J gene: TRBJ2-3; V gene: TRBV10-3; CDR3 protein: CAISNRQGGFTDTQYF; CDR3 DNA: TGTGCCATCAGTAACCGACAGGGAGGCTTCACAGATACGCAGTATTTT
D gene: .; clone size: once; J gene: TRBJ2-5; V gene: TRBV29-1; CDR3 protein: CSVEQVVQETQYF; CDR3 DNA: TGCAGCGTCGAACAGGTGGTCCAAGAGACCCAGTACTTC
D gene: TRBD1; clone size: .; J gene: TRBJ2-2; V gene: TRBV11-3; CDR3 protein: CASSSGDRDTGELFF; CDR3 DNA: TGTGCCAGCAGCTCAGGCGACAGGGACACCGGGGAGCTGTTTTTT
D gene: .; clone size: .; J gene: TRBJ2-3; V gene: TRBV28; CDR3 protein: CASSKGQFTDTQYF; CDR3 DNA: TGTGCCAGCAGCAAGGGGCAGTTCACAGATACGCAGTATTTT
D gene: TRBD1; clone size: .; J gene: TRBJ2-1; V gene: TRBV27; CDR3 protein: CASSLSGDRVYNEQFF; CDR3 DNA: TGTGCCAGCAGTTTATCCGGGGACAGGGTCTACAATGAGCAGTTCTTC
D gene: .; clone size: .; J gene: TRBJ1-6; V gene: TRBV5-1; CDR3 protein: CASSFGRGSSYNSPLHF; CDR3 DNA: TGCGCCAGCAGCTTCGGGAGGGGGAGCTCCTATAATTCACCCCTCCACTTT
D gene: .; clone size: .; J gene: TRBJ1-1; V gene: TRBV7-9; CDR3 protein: CASSPRQVGTEAFF; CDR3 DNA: TGTGCCAGCAGCCCTCGACAGGTTGGCACTGAAGCTTTCTTT
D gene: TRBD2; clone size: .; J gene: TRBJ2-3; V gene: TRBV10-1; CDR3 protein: CASSESDLGTSGTTSTDTQYF; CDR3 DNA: TGCGCCAGCAGTGAGTCCGACTTAGGGACTAGCGGAACAACTAGCACAGATACGCAGTATTTT
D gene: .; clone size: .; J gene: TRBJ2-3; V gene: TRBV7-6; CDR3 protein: CASSGRGFRSDTQYF; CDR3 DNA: TGTGCCAGCAGCGGCCGGGGTTTCCGGTCAGATACGCAGTATTTT
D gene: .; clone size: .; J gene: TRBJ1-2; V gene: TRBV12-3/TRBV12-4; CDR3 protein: CASSLNSYGYTF; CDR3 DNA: TGTGCCAGCAGTTTAAACAGCTATGGCTACACCTTC
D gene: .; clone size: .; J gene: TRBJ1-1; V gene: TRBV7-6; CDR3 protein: CASSLGASQAFF; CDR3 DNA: TGTGCCAGCAGCTTAGGAGCGTCCCAAGCTTTCTTT
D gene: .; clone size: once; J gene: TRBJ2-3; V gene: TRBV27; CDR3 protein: CASSLSFSTDTQYF; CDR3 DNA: TGTGCCAGCAGTTTATCCTTCAGCACAGATACGCAGTATTTT
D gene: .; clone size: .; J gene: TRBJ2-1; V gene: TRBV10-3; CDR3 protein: CAIRQDNEQFF; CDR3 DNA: TGTGCCATCAGACAGGACAATGAGCAGTTCTTC
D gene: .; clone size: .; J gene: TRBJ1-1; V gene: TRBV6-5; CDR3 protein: CASSYTNTEAFF; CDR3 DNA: TGTGCCAGCAGCTACACAAACACTGAAGCTTTCTTT
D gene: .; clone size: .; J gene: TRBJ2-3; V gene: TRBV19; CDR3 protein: CASSMAVVSSTDTQYF; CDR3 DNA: TGTGCCAGTAGTATGGCCGTGGTTTCTAGCACAGATACGCAGTATTTT
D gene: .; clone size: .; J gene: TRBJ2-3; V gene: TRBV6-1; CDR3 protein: CASSDLTDTQYF; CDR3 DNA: TGTGCCAGCAGTGACCTCACAGATACGCAGTATTTT
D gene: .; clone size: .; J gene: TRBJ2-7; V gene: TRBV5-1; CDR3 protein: CASSLETGYEQYF; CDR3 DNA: TGCGCCAGCAGCTTGGAGACAGGCTACGAGCAGTACTTC
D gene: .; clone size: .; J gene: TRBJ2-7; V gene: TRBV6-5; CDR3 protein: CASSPGMASSYEQYF; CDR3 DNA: TGTGCCAGCAGCCCGGGGATGGCGAGCTCCTACGAGCAGTACTTC
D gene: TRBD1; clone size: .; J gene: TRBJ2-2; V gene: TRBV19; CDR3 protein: CASKGARTAYGELFF; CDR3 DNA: TGTGCCAGTAAGGGGGCGAGAACAGCCTACGGGGAGCTGTTTTTT
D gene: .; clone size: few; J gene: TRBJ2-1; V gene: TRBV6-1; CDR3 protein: CASSESNEQFF; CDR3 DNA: TGTGCCAGCAGTGAGTCTAATGAGCAGTTCTTC
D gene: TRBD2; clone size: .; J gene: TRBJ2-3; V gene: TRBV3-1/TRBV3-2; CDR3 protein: CASSQDIRLAGVKATDTQYF; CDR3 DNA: TGTGCCAGCAGCCAAGATATCCGGCTAGCGGGGGTGAAGGCAACAGATACGCAGTATTTT
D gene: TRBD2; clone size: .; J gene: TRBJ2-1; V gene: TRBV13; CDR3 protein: CASSLGTSGGNEQFF; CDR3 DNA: TGTGCCAGCAGCTTAGGGACTAGCGGTGGCAATGAGCAGTTCTTC
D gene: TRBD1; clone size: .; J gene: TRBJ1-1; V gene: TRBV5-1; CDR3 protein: CASSTGGSVTEAFF; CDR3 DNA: TGCGCCAGCAGCACAGGGGGCAGTGTCACTGAAGCTTTCTTT
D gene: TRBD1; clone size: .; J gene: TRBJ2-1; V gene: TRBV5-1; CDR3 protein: CASRRDRGFSSYNEQFF; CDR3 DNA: TGCGCCAGCAGGCGGGACAGGGGGTTTAGCTCCTACAATGAGCAGTTCTTC
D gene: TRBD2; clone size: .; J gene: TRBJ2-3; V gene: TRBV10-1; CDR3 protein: CASSFLTSGGSDTQYF; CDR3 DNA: TGCGCCAGCAGTTTCCTGACTAGCGGGGGATCAGATACGCAGTATTTT
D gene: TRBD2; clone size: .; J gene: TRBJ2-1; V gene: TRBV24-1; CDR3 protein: CATSGSPGLAGGPKWDEQFF; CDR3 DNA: TGTGCCACCAGTGGTTCTCCGGGACTAGCGGGGGGGCCTAAGTGGGATGAGCAGTTCTTC
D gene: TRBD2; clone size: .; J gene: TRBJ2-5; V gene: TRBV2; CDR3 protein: CASSEFGTSGGPPEETQYF; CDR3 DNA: TGTGCCAGCAGTGAATTTGGGACTAGCGGGGGGCCGCCTGAAGAGACCCAGTACTTC
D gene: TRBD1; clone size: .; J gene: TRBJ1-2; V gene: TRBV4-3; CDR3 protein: CASSQDRTGGISRYTF; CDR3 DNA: TGCGCCAGCAGCCAAGATCGGACAGGGGGAATATCGCGCTACACCTTC
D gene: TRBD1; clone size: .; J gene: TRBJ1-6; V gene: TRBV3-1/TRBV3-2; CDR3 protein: CASSPTTGDSPLHF; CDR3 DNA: TGTGCCAGCAGCCCAACTACAGGGGATTCACCCCTCCACTTT
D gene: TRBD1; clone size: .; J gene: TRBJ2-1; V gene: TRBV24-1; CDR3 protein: CATSDPLPDRGQYNEQFF; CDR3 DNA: TGTGCCACCAGTGACCCTCTACCCGACAGGGGGCAGTACAATGAGCAGTTCTTC
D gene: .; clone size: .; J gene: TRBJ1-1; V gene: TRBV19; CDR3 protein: CATSGTWARRTEAFF; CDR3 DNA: TGTGCCACCTCCGGGACATGGGCTAGGAGAACTGAAGCTTTCTTT
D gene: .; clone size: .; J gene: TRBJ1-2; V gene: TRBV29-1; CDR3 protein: CSVGEGAGDGYTF; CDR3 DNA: TGCAGCGTTGGAGAAGGGGCAGGAGATGGCTACACCTTC